Following are 21 T cell receptor beta chains from one sample sequenced in a study of immune cell composition in non-small cell lung cancer. The normal lung sample lay at least 3 cm, and maximally far, from the tumour. Some clones are missing from TCRdb's copy, which holds only in-frame ones; the method was immunoSEQ multiplex PCR. The table includes 3,500 or so clones, about 68% detected once. Input material: non-adjacent lung tissue. These TCRs come from a human donor with non-small cell lung cancer.

The CDR3 reads CASSLVRGHYTF. The CDR3 region has the DNA TGTGCCAGCAGCTTGGTCAGGGGGCACTACACCTTC. The V gene is TRBV5-4, the J gene TRBJ1-2, with 8 nucleotides matching TRBD1. The V segment lost 0 bases and the J segment 10 bases; nucleotides outside the gene matches: 2. Germline CDR1 SGHNT, CDR2 YYREEE (reference sequence). The CDR3 runs 12 residues. Supplemented by reference TRBV5-4 and TRBJ1-2, the full variable domain reads ETGVTQSPTHLIKTRGQQVTLRCSSQSGHNTVSWYQQALGQGPQFIFQYYREEENGRGNFPPRFSGLQFPNYSSELNVNALELDDSALYLCASSLVRGHYTFGSGTRLTVV.

The chain links TRBV7-9 to TRBJ2-1, with D hard to call. Trimming cost V 3 bases and J 3 bases, with 6 bases left between them. CDR3 length equals 13 residues. CDR1 and CDR2 (germline): SEHNR, FQNEAQ (reference sequence). The CDR3 loop reads CASSFFSYNEQFF. The CDR3 coding sequence is TGTGCCAGCAGCTTTTTCAGCTACAATGAGCAGTTCTTC.

This clone was seen a few times. V usage is TRBV27 and J usage is TRBJ1-2; 9 nucleotides line up with TRBD1. This CDR3 is 15 amino acids long. Looked up from germline, CDR1 is MNHEY and CDR2 is SMNVEV (reference sequence). The trim removed 0 bases at V and 6 bases at J, leaving 5 bases unmatched. CDR3 region: CASSLSKTGGNGYTF. The CDR3 DNA is TGTGCCAGCAGTTTATCGAAGACAGGGGGGAATGGCTACACCTTC.

The chain has TRBV23-1 and TRBJ1-2, with 8 bases aligning to TRBD1. TRBV23-1 is an ORF, and what it does is uncertain. This CDR3 comprises 16 residues. Germline trimming cut 4 bases from V and 1 base from J; bases unmatched to any gene: 8. This chain's CDR3 is CASSLPGQGYNYGYTF. As DNA, the CDR3 is TGCGCCAGCAGTCTCCCCGGACAGGGTTATAACTATGGCTACACCTTC.

The chain employs TRBV19 and TRBJ1-1; D possibly corresponds to TRBD1 (6 bases). V lost 3 bases to trimming and J lost 1 base, with 18 bases between them. The CDR3 totals 17 residues. CDR1 and CDR2 (germline): LNHDA, SQIVND (reference sequence). CDR3 residues: CASSILMGGTKNTEAFF. CDR3 DNA sequence: TGTGCCAGTAGTATTCTCATGGGGGGGACAAAGAACACTGAAGCTTTCTTT.

The chain has TRBV7-9 and TRBJ2-1; TRBD1 aligns across 8 bases. The germline V gene has CDR1 SEHNR and CDR2 FQNEAQ (reference sequence). The V segment lost 8 bases and the J segment 5 bases; nucleotides outside the gene matches: 17. This CDR3 contains 17 residues. The CDR3 coding sequence is TGTGCCAGCGAAGATTCTATTCAGGGGGCATTGCACAATGAGCAGTTCTTC. The encoded protein is CASEDSIQGALHNEQFF.

This clone counts as large. This chain connects TRBV6-1 to TRBJ1-2, with D maybe TRBD1 (6 bases). Germline CDR1 reads MNHNS; CDR2 reads SASEGT. This CDR3 spans 15 amino acids. Trimming shortened V by 5 bases and J by 6 bases, and 19 bases separated the two germline ends. The CDR3 DNA sequence: TGTGCCAGCAGTCCCGTCTTGGGACAATGGAATGGCTACACCTTC. Its protein is CASSPVLGQWNGYTF.

The rearrangement uses TRBV9 and TRBJ2-1, with TRBD2 matching over 8 bases. Germline trimming cut 2 bases from V and 8 bases from J; bases unmatched to any gene: 15. CDR3 length equals 17 residues. Germline assignment: CDR1 SGDLS and CDR2 YYNGEE. The CDR3 DNA reads as TGTGCCAGCAGCGTCGCCGGGACTAGTCTAGAGAGGGATGAGCAGTTCTTC. Encoded protein: CASSVAGTSLERDEQFF.

This clone showed up just once. The rearrangement uses TRBV25-1 and TRBJ2-7, with TRBD1 matching over 7 bases. CDR3 size: 15 residues. Germline V gene sequence: CDR1 MGHDK, CDR2 SYGVNS. V gave up 1 base and J gave up 3 bases; unmatched junction bases: 6. CDR3 loop: CASSESRTGDYEQYF. The CDR3 nucleotides read TGTGCCAGCAGTGAATCCAGGACAGGTGACTACGAGCAGTACTTC.

The V gene is TRBV5-4, the J gene TRBJ1-2, with D maybe TRBD1 (6 bases). This CDR3 has 15 amino acids. Germline-derived CDR1 and CDR2 are SGHNT and YYREEE (reference sequence). The V end was cut by 4 bases, the J end by 0 bases, with 13 bases between. The DNA for the CDR3 is TGTGCCAGCAGCCAATCCGGGACACCTAACTATGGCTACACCTTC. Its translation is CASSQSGTPNYGYTF.

The chain couples TRBV5-4 to TRBJ2-7; 7 bases are shared with TRBD2. Trimming removed 0 bases from V and 4 bases from J; junction bases left unmatched: 10. This CDR3 comprises 16 residues. Germline CDR1 and CDR2: SGHNT and YYREEE (reference sequence). Here the CDR3 reads CASSLASIGLEYEQYF. Here the CDR3 DNA reads TGTGCCAGCAGCTTGGCGTCTATTGGACTAGAGTACGAGCAGTACTTC.

This clone has just one count. The chain links TRBV12-5 to TRBJ1-1, with TRBD1 identical over 9 bases. J lost 1 base, V lost 6 bases, and 6 bases had no gene match. The CDR3 has 15 amino acids. Per germline, CDR1 LGHNT and CDR2 FRNRAP. The CDR3 DNA reads as TGTGCTAGTGGCAGACAGGGGGTCTCGAACACTGAAGCTTTCTTT. The encoded protein is CASGRQGVSNTEAFF.

V is TRBV5-6 and J is TRBJ2-1; TRBD2 matches 10 bases. The length of the CDR3 is 15 residues. The junction had 6 bases not matched to a gene; V was cut back by 4 bases and J by 5 bases. From germline, CDR1 is SGHDT and CDR2 YYEEEE. In DNA, the CDR3 is TGTGCCAGCAGCCCCTGGGGGACTAGCGACAATGAGCAGTTCTTC. Residues: CASSPWGTSDNEQFF.

This chain links TRBV30 with TRBJ2-7; no definite D call. The CDR3 runs 14 residues. V was clipped by 0 bases and J by 7 bases, with 16 bases between them. Germline V gene data show CDR1 as GTSNPN and CDR2 as SVGIG (reference sequence). The chain's CDR3 is CAWSVARSTREQYF. In DNA form, the CDR3 reads TGTGCCTGGAGTGTGGCCAGAAGTACGAGGGAGCAGTACTTC.

The V gene is TRBV6-5, the J gene TRBJ2-7; D gene uncertain. Germline V gives CDR1 MNHEY, CDR2 SVGAGI. This CDR3 has 15 residues. V lost 4 bases and J 4 bases, leaving 17 bases between the germline ends. CDR3 amino acids: CASSLAPPPLYEQYF. The CDR3 DNA is TGTGCCAGCAGTTTGGCCCCACCACCCCTTTACGAGCAGTACTTC.

The chain has TRBV11-3 and TRBJ2-7; maybe TRBD2 (6 bases). The CDR3 is made up of 16 amino acids. Germline-derived CDR1 and CDR2 are SGHNT and YENEEA. The V gene lost 0 bases and the J gene lost 3 bases, with 15 bases spanning the gap. CDR3: CASSLERGGGDYEQYV. CDR3 DNA: TGTGCCAGCAGCTTAGAAAGGGGCGGAGGGGACTACGAGCAGTACGTC.

V gene TRBV11-3 combines with J gene TRBJ1-5, with a possible D match to TRBD1 (5 bases). CDR1 SGHNT and CDR2 YENEEA come from the germline V gene. This CDR3 spans 15 amino acids. Trimming removed 6 bases from V and 1 base from J, with 13 bases in between. CDR3 nucleotides: TGTGCCAGCAGATTACTTCAGGGAAGCAATCAGCCCCAGCATTTT. Protein: CASRLLQGSNQPQHF. Full variable domain (rest looked up from reference TRBV11-3 and TRBJ1-5): EAGVVQSPRYKIIEKKQPVAFWCNPISGHNTLYWYLQNLGQGPELLIRYENEEAVDDSQLPKDRFSAERLKGVDSTLKIQPAELGDSAVYLCASRLLQGSNQPQHFGDGTRLSIL.

The genes are TRBV28 and TRBJ2-1; 11 bases line up with TRBD2. Germline lookup yields CDR1 MDHEN and CDR2 SYDVKM. With 5 bases clipped from V and 5 bases from J, the junction kept 11 bases outside the gene matches. This CDR3 is 17 amino acids long. The CDR3 protein is CASSTISGLAVNNEQFF. The CDR3 coding sequence is TGTGCCAGCAGTACTATCTCGGGACTAGCGGTAAACAATGAGCAGTTCTTC. The whole variable domain, filled in from reference TRBV28 and TRBJ2-1, reads DVKVTQSSRYLVKRTGEKVFLECVQDMDHENMFWYRQDPGLGLRLIYFSYDVKMKEKGDIPEGYSVSREKKERFSLILESASTNQTSMYLCASSTISGLAVNNEQFFGPGTRLTVL.

The V gene is TRBV18, the J gene TRBJ2-1; 8 bases map to TRBD2. With V trimmed by 3 bases and J by 6 bases, 7 bases remained unmatched. This CDR3 region has 15 residues. In germline, CDR1 is KGHSH, CDR2 LQKENI. CDR3 sequence reads: CASSPTGLGLNEQFF. The CDR3, as DNA: TGTGCCAGCTCACCGACGGGACTAGGGCTCAATGAGCAGTTCTTC.

This clone was counted between two and nine times. The J gene is TRBJ2-7, the V gene TRBV7-6, with D perhaps TRBD2 (6 bases). The CDR3 length is 13 residues. Germline loops: CDR1 SGHVS, CDR2 FNYEAQ. Trimming cost V 5 bases and J 2 bases, with 10 bases left between them. Written as DNA, the CDR3 is TGTGCCAGCAGCCGTAGCGGTACCTACGAGCAGTACGTC. Translation gives CASSRSGTYEQYV.

The chain joins TRBV12-5 to TRBJ2-7; TRBD2 aligns across 8 bases. CDR1 and CDR2 from the germline V gene are LGHNT and FRNRAP. This CDR3 region has 17 residues. J was trimmed by 9 bases and V by 2 bases; bases with no gene match: 18. Here the CDR3 reads CASGLYPSGSGAPRQYF. DNA for the CDR3: TGTGCTAGTGGTTTGTACCCTAGTGGTAGCGGGGCCCCTCGGCAGTACTTC.